The source of this TCR beta chain is a study of CXCR3-negative and CXCR3-positive naive CD8 T cells. Per germline, CDR1 SQVTM and CDR2 ANQGSEA. CDR3 length equals 14 residues. The TRB libraries of cDNA were built by UMI-labeled 5' RACE. TCRdb reprocessed the 5' RACE reads and stores each CDR3 protein as one record, lacking DNA. This sample's table has about 130,000 distinct CDR3 sequences. Study results and limitations: Hydrophobicity was higher for TRB CDR3s found in CXCR3-positive naive cells than in CXCR3-negative naive cells. Sequencing showed both naive subsets with comparably high diversity, and memory CD8+ cells much lower.

About this clonotype itself: What it binds is unknown.

The clonotype was recovered from a human donor in good health. Some clones in this sample may be carry-over from other donors' samples. The genes are TRBV29-1 and TRBJ2-3; the D call from TCRdb, TRBD2, cannot be confirmed without DNA. Source material: naive CXCR3- CD8+ T cells from blood. The subset denotes: CD45RO-CCR7+CD27+CD95- naive CD8+ T cells lacking CXCR3 (TNR3-). The CDR3 sequence: CSVDGLAGSDTQYF.